Each of the 18 T cell receptor beta chains below was sequenced from the same sample in a study of cytomegalovirus exposure and HLA in healthy donors (dated by TCRdb to 2016 to 2017). Libraries were prepared through the immunoSEQ multiplex PCR assay. For the multiplex PCR, a mixture combining 60 forward primers for TCR Vbeta segments and 13 reverse primers for TCR Jbeta segments was used. TCRdb re-hosts the immuneACCESS table, in-frame sequences only. Its copies lack some clones; in the studies checked, an unresolved V gene accounts for under half of them, and the cause for the rest is not known. The sample table holds 230,000 or so clones, of which around 90% were seen once. The ten biggest clones cover roughly 1.5% of the sample. The sample consisted of PBMCs. Source of these receptors: a girl between 2 and 10 years old in good health and CMV-seronegative.

Details on this clone: This same CDR3 is encoded by further DNA sequences in the sample. The chain has TRBV6-5 and TRBJ2-5, with 7 bases matching TRBD1. There are 15 residues in the CDR3. The V segment lost 2 bases and the J segment 2 bases; nucleotides outside the gene matches: 5. Germline CDR1 reads MNHEY; CDR2 reads SVGAGI. The CDR3 sequence is CASSYLRQGQETQYF. DNA for the CDR3: TGTGCCAGCAGTTACCTCCGACAGGGTCAAGAGACCCAGTACTTC.

The chain carries TRBV1 and TRBJ1-1. TRBV1 is tagged as a pseudogene. CDR3 length equals 14 residues. This chain's CDR3 is CTSSQYRWNTEAFF. The CDR3 coding sequence is TGCACCAGCAGCCAATATAGATGGAACACTGAAGCTTTCTTT.

The V gene is TRBV5-5, the J gene TRBJ2-2, with 13 bases matching TRBD2. In germline, CDR1 is SGHKS, CDR2 YYEKEE (reference sequence). Losses at the gene ends were 4 bases for V and 2 bases for J; bases not matched to a gene: 5. The CDR3 covers 17 residues. The CDR3 sequence is CASSITSGGANTGELFF. The CDR3 nucleotides read TGTGCCAGCAGCATAACTAGCGGGGGGGCAAACACCGGGGAGCTGTTTTTT.

The CDR3 is CASSIGRGQEVDQPQHF. In DNA, the CDR3 is TGTGCCAGTAGTATAGGGAGGGGGCAAGAAGTAGATCAGCCCCAGCATTTT. This sequence joins TRBV19 and TRBJ1-5; 7 bases line up with TRBD1. The V and J ends lost 1 base and 5 bases, in that order; junction bases with no gene match: 11. Germline CDR1 and CDR2: LNHDA and SQIVND (reference sequence). The CDR3 is 17 amino acids.

The chain is built from TRBV5-4 and TRBJ1-2; perhaps TRBD1 as D (6 bases). CDR3 length: 15 amino acids. V lost 5 bases and J 4 bases, leaving 18 bases between the germline ends. Germline V lookup: CDR1 SGHNT, CDR2 YYREEE (reference sequence). CDR3: CASSRTDMPTYGYTF. The CDR3 DNA reads TGTGCCAGCAGTCGGACAGATATGCCCACCTATGGCTACACCTTC.

The chain combines TRBV5-6 with TRBJ2-3; D is undetermined. Looked up from germline, CDR1 is SGHDT and CDR2 is YYEEEE. Trimming took off 3 bases at V and 11 bases at J, with 13 bases between the two ends. The CDR3 loop spans 12 amino acids. The CDR3 loop reads CASSYPQMGQYF. The CDR3 nucleotides read TGTGCCAGCAGCTACCCACAGATGGGGCAGTATTTT. Full variable domain (remainder filled in from reference TRBV5-6 and TRBJ2-3): DAGVTQSPTHLIKTRGQQVTLRCSPKSGHDTVSWYQQALGQGPQFIFQYYEEEERQRGNFPDRFSGHQFPNYSSELNVNALLLGDSALYLCASSYPQMGQYFGPGTRLTVL.

The CDR3 reads CAWSVSGTASYEQYF. The CDR3 DNA sequence: TGTGCCTGGAGTGTCTCCGGGACAGCCTCCTACGAGCAGTACTTC. V gene TRBV30 combines with J gene TRBJ2-7; 7 bases agree with TRBD1. This CDR3 is 15 amino acids long. Germline V gives CDR1 GTSNPN, CDR2 SVGIG (reference sequence). V lost 0 bases, J lost 0 bases, and 5 bases stayed unmatched. The whole variable domain, remainder taken from reference TRBV30 and TRBJ2-7, is SQTIHQWPATLVQPVGSPLSLECTVEGTSNPNLYWYRQAAGRGLQLLFYSVGIGQISSEVPQNLSASRPQDRQFILSSKKLLLSDSGFYLCAWSVSGTASYEQYFGPGTRLTVT.

This chain connects TRBV6-4 to TRBJ2-2; TRBD2 matches at 10 bases. CDR3 length: 15 amino acids. Germline V gene sequence: CDR1 MRHNA, CDR2 SNTAGT. The ends lost 6 bases at V and 3 bases at J; junction bases unmatched: 4. CDR3 DNA: TGTGCCAGCAGCCCTAGCGGGGGTTACACCGGGGAGCTGTTTTTT. This sequence encodes CASSPSGGYTGELFF.

The CDR3 DNA reads TGTGCCATCAGTGAGTCGACTGGGCAAGAGACCCAGTACTTC. Translation gives CAISESTGQETQYF. The chain joins TRBV10-3 to TRBJ2-5; D is unclear. Germline lookup yields CDR1 ENHRY and CDR2 SYGVKD. This CDR3 has 14 residues. Deletions cut 0 bases from V and 2 bases from J, with 7 bases between.

J is TRBJ1-5 and V is TRBV27; D is undetermined. The CDR3 has 12 residues. CDR1 is MNHEY, CDR2 SMNVEV, per germline (reference sequence). Trimming removed 6 bases at V and 7 bases at J, with 10 bases between. CDR3 residues: CASSKPGQPQHF. The CDR3 nucleotides are TGTGCCAGCAGCAAACCGGGGCAGCCCCAGCATTTT.

The chain employs TRBV30 and TRBJ2-2, with 7 bases lining up with TRBD1. Germline V gene lookup returns CDR1 GTSNPN and CDR2 SVGIG (reference sequence). Unmatched junction bases numbered 10, after V lost 2 bases and J lost 4 bases. The CDR3 is 16 residues long. The CDR3 loop is CAWSPPRDSFTGELFF. The CDR3 DNA sequence: TGTGCCTGGAGTCCTCCCCGGGACAGTTTCACCGGGGAGCTGTTTTTT.

J is TRBJ2-1 and V is TRBV7-2; the match to TRBD2 covers 9 bases. Trimming cost V 0 bases and J 8 bases; bases outside gene matches: 8. Germline CDR1 is SGHTA and CDR2 is FQGNSA. CDR3 length: 16 amino acids. CDR3 sequence (DNA): TGTGCCAGCAGCTTAGCGCTCCTCTTAGCGGGAGATGAGCAGTTCTTC. It specifies CASSLALLLAGDEQFF.

The chain recombines TRBV13 with TRBJ1-6; 10 positions agree with TRBD1. This CDR3 region has 17 residues. The trim removed 5 bases at V and 7 bases at J, leaving 11 bases unmatched. Looked up from germline, CDR1 is PRHDT and CDR2 is FYEKMQ (reference sequence). The CDR3 DNA is TGTGCCAGCAGCCAACTGGGACAGGGGATAGGGAATTCACCCCTCCACTTT. The encoded protein is CASSQLGQGIGNSPLHF. Drawing the rest from reference TRBV13 and TRBJ1-6, the complete variable domain is AAGVIQSPRHLIKEKRETATLKCYPIPRHDTVYWYQQGPGQDPQFLISFYEKMQSDKGSIPDRFSAQQFSDYHSELNMSSLELGDSALYFCASSQLGQGIGNSPLHFGNGTRLTVT.

The gene calls are TRBV18 and TRBJ1-5, with D possibly matching TRBD1 (6 bases). V lost 3 bases, J lost 0 bases, and 9 bases lay in between. This CDR3 is built from 15 residues. CDR1 is KGHSH and CDR2 is LQKENI in the germline V gene. For the CDR3, the DNA is TGTGCCAGCTCACCGACAGGTAATAGCAATCAGCCCCAGCATTTT. Its protein product is CASSPTGNSNQPQHF.

The genes are TRBV5-1 and TRBJ2-1; TRBD2 aligns across 10 bases. The CDR3 consists of 18 residues. J lost 3 bases, V lost 0 bases, and 9 bases had no gene match. In germline, CDR1 is SGHRS, CDR2 YFSETQ. The CDR3 is CASSLVVSLAGDYNEQFF. The CDR3 nucleotides are TGCGCCAGCAGCTTGGTCGTGAGCCTAGCGGGAGACTACAATGAGCAGTTCTTC.

This sequence joins TRBV10-3 and TRBJ2-2; the match to TRBD1 covers 9 bases. CDR3 length: 17 residues. The V segment lost 7 bases and the J segment 5 bases; nucleotides outside the gene matches: 14. Germline-derived CDR1 and CDR2 are ENHRY and SYGVKD. The CDR3 here is CAITHLLGQGKTGELFF. The CDR3 region has the DNA TGTGCCATCACCCACCTCCTAGGACAGGGGAAAACCGGGGAGCTGTTTTTT.

The DNA for the CDR3 is TGTGCCAGCAGCTTAGAAGGGGCCTATGGCTACACCTTC. Translating gives CASSLEGAYGYTF. The V call is TRBV7-6, the J call TRBJ1-2; D is perhaps TRBD1 (5 bases). This CDR3 is 13 amino acids long. Per germline, CDR1 SGHVS and CDR2 FNYEAQ. The V and J ends lost 1 base and 4 bases respectively, with 7 bases between them.

In its sample, this clone was seen once. The identical CDR3 is also encoded by other nucleotide sequences in the sample. The chain employs TRBV9 and TRBJ2-3; the D is unclear. Germline CDR1 and CDR2: SGDLS and YYNGEE. Trimming left V 0 bases short and J 1 base short, with 3 bases between. The CDR3 has 13 amino acids. The CDR3 coding sequence is TGTGCCAGCAGCGTAGGCGGCACAGATACGCAGTATTTT. It specifies CASSVGGTDTQYF.